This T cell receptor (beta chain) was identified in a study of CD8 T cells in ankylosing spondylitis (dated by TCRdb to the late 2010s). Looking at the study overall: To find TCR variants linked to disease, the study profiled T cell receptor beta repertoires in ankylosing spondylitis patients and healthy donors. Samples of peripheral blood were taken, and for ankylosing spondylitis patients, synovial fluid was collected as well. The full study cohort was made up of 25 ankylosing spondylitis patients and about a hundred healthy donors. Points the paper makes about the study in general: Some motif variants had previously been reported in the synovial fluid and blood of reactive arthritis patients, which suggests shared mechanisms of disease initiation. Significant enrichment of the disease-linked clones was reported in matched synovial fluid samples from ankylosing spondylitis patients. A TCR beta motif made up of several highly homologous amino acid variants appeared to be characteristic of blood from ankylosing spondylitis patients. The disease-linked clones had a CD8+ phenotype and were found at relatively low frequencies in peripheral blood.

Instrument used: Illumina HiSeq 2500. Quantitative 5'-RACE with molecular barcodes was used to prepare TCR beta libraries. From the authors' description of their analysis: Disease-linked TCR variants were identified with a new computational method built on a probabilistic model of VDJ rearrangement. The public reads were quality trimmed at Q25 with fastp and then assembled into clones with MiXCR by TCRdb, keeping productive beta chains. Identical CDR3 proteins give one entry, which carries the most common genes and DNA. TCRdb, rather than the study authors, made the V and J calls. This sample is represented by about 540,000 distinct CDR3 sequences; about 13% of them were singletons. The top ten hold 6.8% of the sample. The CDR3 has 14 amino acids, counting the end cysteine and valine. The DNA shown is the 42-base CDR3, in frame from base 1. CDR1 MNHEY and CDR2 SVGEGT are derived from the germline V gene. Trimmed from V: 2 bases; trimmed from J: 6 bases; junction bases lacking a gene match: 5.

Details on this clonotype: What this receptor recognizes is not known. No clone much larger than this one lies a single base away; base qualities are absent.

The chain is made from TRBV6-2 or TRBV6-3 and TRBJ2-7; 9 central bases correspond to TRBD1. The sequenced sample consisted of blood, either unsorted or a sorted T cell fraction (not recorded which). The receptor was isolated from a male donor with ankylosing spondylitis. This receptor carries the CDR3 CASSYLDRGSEQYV. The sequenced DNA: TGTGCCAGCAGTTACCTGGACAGGGGTAGCGAGCAGTACGTC.